These 17 T cell receptor beta chains were all obtained from the same sample, sequenced in a study of OX40 agonist ivuxolimab in advanced cancers. TCRdb keeps only in-frame clones here, not all; method: immunoSEQ multiplex PCR. The sample lists about 95,000 clones, 75% to 95% occurring once. Here the sequenced sample was CD4+ or CD8+ T cells sorted from blood, taken in a trial of the OX40 agonist ivuxolimab. The receptors were sampled from an adult with an advanced solid tumor such as melanoma, head and neck, liver or kidney cancer.

The chain uses TRBV10-2 and TRBJ2-5, with 12 bases matching TRBD1. J was trimmed by 4 bases and V by 6 bases; bases with no gene match: 6. CDR3 length: 15 amino acids. The germline V gene has CDR1 WSHSY and CDR2 SAAADI. This CDR3 reads CASRPGQGAGETQYF. Written as DNA, the CDR3 is TGCGCCAGCAGACCGGGACAGGGGGCCGGAGAGACCCAGTACTTC.

This chain links TRBV6-1 with TRBJ2-7, with TRBD1 matching 8 bases. Germline-derived CDR1 and CDR2 are MNHNS and SASEGT. V shed 2 bases, J shed 0 bases, and the junction held 3 bases outside the gene matches. This CDR3 comprises 15 residues. The DNA of the CDR3 is TGTGCCAGCAGTGAAAGGACAGGGAGCTCCTACGAGCAGTACTTC. It is translated as CASSERTGSSYEQYF.

The gene calls are TRBV2 and TRBJ2-7; TRBD1 agrees at 12 bases. V gave up 6 bases and J gave up 5 bases; unmatched junction bases: 5. Germline lookup yields CDR1 SNHLY and CDR2 FYNNEI. This CDR3 has 14 residues. Written as DNA, the CDR3 is TGTGCCAGCAGCATGGGACAGGGGGCCCACGAGCAGTACTTC. Protein: CASSMGQGAHEQYF.

The chain employs TRBV6-1 and TRBJ1-5, with D unclear. The length of the CDR3 is 14 residues. The V and J ends lost 10 bases and 3 bases respectively, with 16 bases between them. The germline CDR1 and CDR2 sequences are MNHNS and SASEGT. DNA for the CDR3: TGTGCCACCCTGGAAGGCACCTCCAATCAGCCCCAGCATTTT. Translation: CATLEGTSNQPQHF.

This clone was observed once. The rearrangement uses TRBV18 and TRBJ2-1; D is ambiguous. The germline V and J ends were trimmed by 1 base and 5 bases, with 15 bases remaining between them. The CDR3 has 16 amino acids. The germline V gene encodes CDR1 KGHSH and CDR2 LQKENI. CDR3 in DNA: TGTGCCAGCTCACCACGCCAGGCTAGTGGGCACAATGAGCAGTTCTTC. Encoded protein: CASSPRQASGHNEQFF.

The chain's CDR3 is CAWRPLAGAIDTQYF. The CDR3 DNA follows: TGTGCCTGGAGGCCCTTAGCGGGAGCGATAGATACGCAGTATTTT. The rearrangement uses TRBV30 and TRBJ2-3, with 9 positions matching TRBD2. CDR1 is GTSNPN and CDR2 is SVGIG in the germline V gene (reference sequence). This CDR3 is built from 15 residues. The trim removed 3 bases at V and 5 bases at J, leaving 9 bases unmatched.

The rearrangement links TRBV5-1 to TRBJ2-3; 8 nucleotides match TRBD2. Trimming took 1 base from V and 1 from J; bases not matched to a gene: 5. CDR1 is SGHRS and CDR2 is YFSETQ in the germline V gene. The CDR3 extends over 16 amino acids. In DNA, the CDR3 is TGCGCCAGCAGCTTGAACGGGAGGGGGGGCACAGATACGCAGTATTTT. Amino acids: CASSLNGRGGTDTQYF.

The rearrangement uses TRBV6-6 and TRBJ2-1; D gene ambiguous. Trimming took 4 bases from V and 5 from J, leaving 3 bases between them. The CDR3 consists of 11 residues. CDR1 is MNHNY and CDR2 is SVGAGI in the germline V gene (reference sequence). CDR3 DNA: TGTGCCAGCAGTTTCAACAATGAGCAGTTCTTC. Residues: CASSFNNEQFF.

The chain links TRBV2 to TRBJ2-5; D tentatively fits TRBD1 or TRBD2 (6 bases each). The V gene lost 8 bases and the J gene lost 1 base, with 17 bases spanning the gap. This CDR3 has 15 residues. Germline lookup yields CDR1 SNHLY and CDR2 FYNNEI. The DNA for the CDR3 is TGTGCCAGCCGTCGCTCGGGGGCCCTCCAAGAGACCCAGTACTTC. Protein: CASRRSGALQETQYF.

The V and J genes are TRBV5-1 and TRBJ1-2; D remains unclear. Germline CDR1 and CDR2: SGHRS and YFSETQ. V was cut by 2 bases and J by 3 bases, with 14 bases left in between. The CDR3 consists of 15 residues. This CDR3 is CASSFRGGRDYGYTF. CDR3 nucleotides: TGCGCCAGCAGCTTCCGTGGAGGGAGGGACTATGGCTACACCTTC. The variable domain in full, with the rest retrieved from reference TRBV5-1 and TRBJ1-2, is KAGVTQTPRYLIKTRGQQVTLSCSPISGHRSVSWYQQTPGQGLQFLFEYFSETQRNKGNFPGRFSGRQFSNSRSEMNVSTLELGDSALYLCASSFRGGRDYGYTFGSGTRLTVV.

V usage is TRBV7-2 and J usage is TRBJ2-5; D perhaps matches TRBD2 (5 bases). From germline, CDR1 is SGHTA and CDR2 FQGNSA. This CDR3 contains 14 residues. The germline V and J ends were trimmed by 5 bases and 10 bases, with 20 bases remaining between them. The CDR3 loop is CASSQPPLDSNQYF. The CDR3 DNA reads TGTGCCAGCAGCCAACCCCCACTAGATAGCAACCAGTACTTC.

The genes are TRBV6-4 and TRBJ2-3; D tentatively reads TRBD1 or TRBD2 (5 bases each). Germline assignment: CDR1 MRHNA and CDR2 SNTAGT. Trimming cost V 2 bases and J 2 bases, with 14 bases left between them. This CDR3 contains 16 residues. In DNA form, the CDR3 reads TGTGCCAGCAGTGACCGGCCGGGACGGGACACAGATACGCAGTATTTT. This sequence encodes CASSDRPGRDTDTQYF.

This chain links TRBV5-1 with TRBJ1-2, with a tentative D call TRBD1 (6 bases). This CDR3 is 16 amino acids long. Trimming shortened V by 1 base and J by 5 bases, and 18 bases separated the two germline ends. Germline CDR1 is SGHRS and CDR2 is YFSETQ. The CDR3, as DNA: TGCGCCAGCAGCTTGACGACGGGACATTCCAGATATGGCTACACCTTC. This translates into CASSLTTGHSRYGYTF.

This chain uses TRBV6-1 with TRBJ2-1; TRBD2 might be the D (6 bases). V was cut by 5 bases and J by 3 bases, with 14 bases left in between. Germline loops: CDR1 MNHNS, CDR2 SASEGT. The CDR3 is 15 amino acids. The chain's CDR3 is CASSFVGSLYNEQFF. CDR3 bases: TGTGCCAGCAGTTTCGTCGGGAGCCTCTACAATGAGCAGTTCTTC.

V usage is TRBV5-1 and J usage is TRBJ2-3; possible D gene TRBD2, 7 bases. With 5 bases removed from V and 6 bases from J, the gap between germline ends came to 16 bases. The germline gives CDR1 SGHRS, CDR2 YFSETQ. The length of the CDR3 is 14 residues. For the CDR3, the DNA is TGCGCCAGCAGGACCGGCAGGGGAGGGGATACGCAGTATTTT. Its protein is CASRTGRGGDTQYF.

The chain joins TRBV28 to TRBJ2-5, with 9 bases identical to TRBD2. The germline CDR1 and CDR2 sequences are MDHEN and SYDVKM. The CDR3 is made up of 17 amino acids. Trimming cost V 5 bases and J 5 bases; bases outside gene matches: 15. Here the CDR3 reads CASSPYSGSSGRETQYF. CDR3 in DNA: TGTGCCAGCAGTCCCTATAGCGGGAGTTCGGGGAGGGAGACCCAGTACTTC.

This chain joins TRBV29-1 and TRBJ1-1, with D unclear. Trimming shortened V by 6 bases and J by 1 base, and 12 bases separated the two germline ends. CDR1 and CDR2 (germline): SQVTM, ANQGSEA. This CDR3 is 13 amino acids long. The CDR3 nucleotides are TGCAGCGTGGAGGCTTATAGGAACACTGAAGCTTTCTTT. It yields the protein CSVEAYRNTEAFF.